Below are 27 T cell receptor beta chains sequenced from a single sample in a study of cytomegalovirus exposure and HLA in healthy donors. A multiplex PCR was run with 60 Vbeta primers and 13 Jbeta primers. Method: immunoSEQ multiplex PCR; TCRdb's copy keeps in-frame clones and lacks some. Found here are approximately 140,000 clones, around 78% of them singletons; the top ten hold 1.5% to 2%. Sequencing input: PBMCs. These receptors all stem from a woman aged 18-29 years in good health and CMV-seronegative.

The chain is built from TRBV19 and TRBJ2-4, with D perhaps matching TRBD1 (5 bases). V was shortened by 3 bases and J by 6 bases, with 9 bases between the two germline ends. CDR1 is LNHDA, CDR2 SQIVND, per germline (reference sequence). CDR3 length: 13 amino acids. The CDR3 sequence is CASSIRDRNIQYF. CDR3 nucleotides: TGTGCCAGTAGTATCCGCGACAGAAACATTCAGTACTTC.

The V gene is TRBV27, the J gene TRBJ1-4; D uncertain. The CDR3 runs to 14 residues. Germline V CDR1 and CDR2: MNHEY, SMNVEV (reference sequence). V lost 4 bases and J lost 4, with 10 bases in between. The CDR3 loop reads CASSSRVLNEKLFF. The CDR3 DNA sequence: TGTGCCAGCAGTTCGAGGGTCCTTAATGAAAAACTGTTTTTT.

The chain uses TRBV9 and TRBJ2-2; the match to TRBD1 covers 8 bases. The CDR3 length is 16 residues. The germline CDR1 and CDR2 sequences are SGDLS and YYNGEE. With V trimmed by 3 bases and J by 3 bases, 7 bases remained unmatched. CDR3 protein: CASSGGTGDYTGELFF. The CDR3 nucleotides read TGTGCCAGCAGCGGCGGGACAGGAGATTACACCGGGGAGCTGTTTTTT.

This chain uses TRBV7-2 with TRBJ1-1; D is ambiguous. Per germline, CDR1 SGHTA and CDR2 FQGNSA. CDR3 size: 19 residues. Trimming pared 6 bases from V and 2 bases from J, leaving 28 bases between. For the CDR3, the DNA is TGTGCCAGCAGTCCCAGACGTCGGCCGCCCGGGGAATTTAACACTGAAGCTTTCTTT. Translated, it gives CASSPRRRPPGEFNTEAFF.

The chain uses TRBV7-2 and TRBJ2-4, with TRBD2 matching over 12 bases. Trimming cost V 5 bases and J 0 bases; bases outside gene matches: 8. Germline values: CDR1 SGHTA, CDR2 FQGNSA. The CDR3 has 18 residues. In DNA, the CDR3 is TGTGCCAGCAGCCCGACTAGCGGGGGAGCCGAAGCCAAAAACATTCAGTACTTC. This gives the protein CASSPTSGGAEAKNIQYF.

The chain has TRBV19 and TRBJ1-2; D is perhaps TRBD1 (6 bases). This CDR3 has 15 amino acids. Trimming removed 7 bases at V and 0 bases at J, with 15 bases between. Germline CDR1 is LNHDA and CDR2 is SQIVND (reference sequence). The CDR3 bases are TGTGCCAGTAAATTGATGGGGGCTTCTAACTATGGCTACACCTTC. Protein: CASKLMGASNYGYTF.

The gene calls are TRBV5-6 and TRBJ1-2; 10 nucleotides align to TRBD1. V trimming: 1 base; J trimming: 6 bases; junction bases outside the gene matches: 6. The CDR3 is 15 residues long. Germline-derived CDR1 and CDR2 are SGHDT and YYEEEE. The CDR3 coding sequence is TGTGCCAGCAGCTTGCCCGGACAGGGGGGTCATGGCTACACCTTC. Translating it yields CASSLPGQGGHGYTF.

V gene TRBV9 combines with J gene TRBJ1-1; 9 bases are shared with TRBD1. Germline V CDR1 and CDR2: SGDLS, YYNGEE. The J segment lost 1 base and the V segment lost 4 bases, leaving 11 bases of the junction unmatched. The CDR3 length is 17 residues. CDR3 sequence: CASSTGTGREENTEAFF. The DNA of the CDR3 is TGTGCCAGCAGCACCGGGACAGGGAGGGAGGAGAACACTGAAGCTTTCTTT.

The DNA for the CDR3 is TGCGCCAGCAGCTCGACAGGGTGGGGCTACACCTTC. Encoded protein: CASSSTGWGYTF. The chain recombines TRBV5-1 with TRBJ1-2, with 7 bases fitting TRBD1. This CDR3 comprises 12 residues. The junction had 4 bases not matched to a gene; V was cut back by 3 bases and J by 8 bases. CDR1 SGHRS and CDR2 YFSETQ come from the germline V gene.

The chain employs TRBV27 and TRBJ1-6, with D tentatively TRBD1 (6 bases). The CDR3 spans 12 residues. Germline loops: CDR1 MNHEY, CDR2 SMNVEV (reference sequence). V was cut by 6 bases and J by 7 bases, with 7 bases left in between. CDR3 bases: TGTGCCAGCAGCACAGGGAATTCACCCCTCCACTTT. Translating gives CASSTGNSPLHF.

The CDR3 is CASSQYYRLNTEAFF. Written as DNA, the CDR3 is TGTGCCAGCAGCCAATATTACAGGCTGAACACTGAAGCTTTCTTT. The rearrangement uses TRBV14 and TRBJ1-1; a weak D match, TRBD1 (5 bases). The CDR3 runs to 15 residues. Trimming took 2 bases from V and 0 from J, leaving 10 bases between them. Per the germline V gene, CDR1 is SGHDN and CDR2 is FVKESK.

V is TRBV7-9 and J is TRBJ1-3; D ambiguous. The CDR3 loop spans 15 amino acids. The V and J ends lost 6 bases and 0 bases respectively, with 12 bases between them. Per the germline V gene, CDR1 is SEHNR and CDR2 is FQNEAQ (reference sequence). Here the CDR3 DNA reads TGTGCCAGCAGACCTAACCCGGGCTCTGGAAACACCATATATTTT. Protein: CASRPNPGSGNTIYF.

V is TRBV7-8 and J is TRBJ1-5; the D gene is possibly TRBD1 (6 bases). V lost 5 bases and J 7 bases, leaving 12 bases between the germline ends. CDR3 length: 13 residues. CDR1 and CDR2 (germline): SGHVS, FQNEAQ. CDR3 loop: CASSKDRDQPQHF. CDR3 bases: TGTGCCAGCAGCAAGGACAGAGACCAGCCCCAGCATTTT. The complete variable domain, with remaining parts taken from reference TRBV7-8 and TRBJ1-5, reads GAGVSQSPRYKVAKRGQDVALRCDPISGHVSLFWYQQALGQGPEFLTYFQNEAQLDKSGLPSDRFFAERPEGSVSTLKIQRTQQEDSAVYLCASSKDRDQPQHFGDGTRLSIL.

The J gene is TRBJ1-2, the V gene TRBV6-1; 7 bases are shared with TRBD1. J was trimmed by 5 bases and V by 5 bases; bases with no gene match: 11. CDR3 length: 15 amino acids. Germline lookup yields CDR1 MNHNS and CDR2 SASEGT. The CDR3: CASSSYRGGGYGYTF. CDR3 coding DNA: TGTGCCAGCAGTTCCTACAGGGGAGGAGGGTATGGCTACACCTTC.

The chain employs TRBV7-6 and TRBJ2-1; D is possibly TRBD2 (5 bases). Germline V gene sequence: CDR1 SGHVS, CDR2 FNYEAQ. The V gene lost 2 bases and the J gene lost 0 bases, with 14 bases spanning the gap. This CDR3 has 17 amino acids. CDR3: CASSLRELGSSYNEQFF. CDR3 DNA sequence: TGTGCCAGCAGCTTAAGGGAATTAGGGAGCTCCTACAATGAGCAGTTCTTC.

V and J are TRBV11-2 and TRBJ2-1; D might be TRBD1 (6 bases). The CDR3 totals 15 residues. CDR1 and CDR2 from the germline V gene are SGHAT and FQNNGV. V gave up 4 bases and J gave up 4 bases, with 14 bases separating them. The CDR3 region is CASSSQGGIYNEQFF. CDR3 DNA: TGTGCCAGCAGCTCTCAAGGGGGTATTTACAATGAGCAGTTCTTC.

The chain has TRBV6-5 and TRBJ2-1; 8 bases map to TRBD2. Germline V gives CDR1 MNHEY, CDR2 SVGAGI. V shed 7 bases and J 9 bases; nucleotides not matched to a gene: 14. The CDR3 sequence is 15 residues long. In DNA, the CDR3 is TGTGCCAGCACTTCGGGGGCGGGAGGTTTCCGTGAGCAGTTCTTC. Translating gives CASTSGAGGFREQFF.

As regards this clone: The junction departs from the called germline gene at one end, perhaps through a read error. V is TRBV27 and J is TRBJ2-7, with 7 bases that match TRBD1. This CDR3 is built from 15 residues. Germline loops: CDR1 MNHEY, CDR2 SMNVEV (reference sequence). The CDR3, as DNA: TGTGCCAGCAGTCTATCCGGGACAGCTTCCTACGAGCAGTACTTC. Protein sequence: CASSLSGTASYEQYF.

CDR3 in DNA: TGCGCCAGCAGCTCCTCCAGGACTAGCGGCCATTACAATGAGCAGTTCTTC. Translated: CASSSSRTSGHYNEQFF. This chain connects TRBV5-1 to TRBJ2-1, with 10 bases that match TRBD2. V lost 3 bases to trimming and J lost 4 bases; unmatched junction nucleotides: 10. CDR3 length equals 17 residues. Per the germline V gene, CDR1 is SGHRS and CDR2 is YFSETQ.

The chain joins TRBV19 to TRBJ1-1; 8 positions agree with TRBD1. V was clipped by 3 bases and J by 6 bases; unmatched bases: 6. This CDR3 has 14 residues. Germline V gene sequence: CDR1 LNHDA, CDR2 SQIVND (reference sequence). The CDR3 DNA reads TGTGCCAGTAGTATTCAGGGGGCAAAGGCTGAAGCTTTCTTT. This sequence encodes CASSIQGAKAEAFF.

This clone was observed at least ten times. This CDR3 reads CASSLLKTGGETGELFF. In DNA form, the CDR3 reads TGCGCCAGCAGCTTATTAAAAACAGGGGGCGAAACCGGGGAGCTGTTTTTT. The chain combines TRBV5-1 with TRBJ2-2, with 9 bases that match TRBD1. V gave up 2 bases and J gave up 5 bases; unmatched junction bases: 10. The CDR3 runs 17 residues. Germline V gene lookup returns CDR1 SGHRS and CDR2 YFSETQ.

The chain employs TRBV7-2 and TRBJ2-7, with a tentative D call TRBD2 (6 bases). Trimming removed 6 bases at V and 2 bases at J, with 14 bases between. The CDR3 consists of 14 residues. Germline CDR1 is SGHTA and CDR2 is FQGNSA. CDR3 DNA: TGTGCCAGCAGTCCGGGCGGGACGGCCTACGAGCAGTACTTC. Its protein product is CASSPGGTAYEQYF. The whole variable domain, filled in from reference TRBV7-2 and TRBJ2-7, reads GAGVSQSPSNKVTEKGKDVELRCDPISGHTALYWYRQSLGQGLEFLIYFQGNSAPDKSGLPSDRFSAERTGGSVSTLTIQRTQQEDSAVYLCASSPGGTAYEQYFGPGTRLTVT.

The chain employs TRBV5-4 and TRBJ2-2; D unresolved. Germline assignment: CDR1 SGHNT and CDR2 YYREEE (reference sequence). The CDR3 has 13 residues. Trimming took off 4 bases at V and 0 bases at J, with 4 bases between the two ends. The CDR3 nucleotides are TGTGCCAGCAGCCATCCGAACACCGGGGAGCTGTTTTTT. It translates to CASSHPNTGELFF.

The chain couples TRBV29-1 to TRBJ1-5, with D possibly matching TRBD1 (6 bases). The length of the CDR3 is 12 residues. With 8 bases removed from V and 4 bases from J, the gap between germline ends came to 12 bases. Germline CDR1 and CDR2: SQVTM and ANQGSEA. CDR3 region: CSPRTENQPQHF. DNA of the CDR3: TGCAGCCCCCGGACAGAGAATCAGCCCCAGCATTTT.

The rearrangement links TRBV7-9 to TRBJ2-7, with D possibly being TRBD1 (5 bases). CDR1 is SEHNR and CDR2 is FQNEAQ in the germline V gene (reference sequence). The CDR3 has 15 residues. Trimming stripped 6 bases from V and 2 bases from J, with 17 bases between. The CDR3: CASRRHDSYTYEQYF. Here the CDR3 DNA reads TGTGCCAGCAGACGACATGACAGTTACACCTACGAGCAGTACTTC.

For the CDR3, the DNA is TGCGCCAGCAGGCCCGGGGGGGCGAACACCGGGGAGCTGTTTTTT. This sequence encodes CASRPGGANTGELFF. The chain joins TRBV10-2 to TRBJ2-2; 8 bases are a match to TRBD2. Germline trimming cut 6 bases from V and 0 bases from J; bases unmatched to any gene: 3. Germline V gene sequence: CDR1 WSHSY, CDR2 SAAADI. This CDR3 contains 15 residues.

This clone was counted a few times. The genes are TRBV5-6 and TRBJ2-1; D uncertain. Germline lookup yields CDR1 SGHDT and CDR2 YYEEEE. CDR3 size: 13 residues. V was clipped by 4 bases and J by 8 bases, with 13 bases between them. In nucleotides, the CDR3 is TGTGCCAGCAGCCCTATTCTAGACTATGAGCAGTTCTTC. Residues: CASSPILDYEQFF.